The TCR beta chain described here comes from a study of cytomegalovirus exposure and HLA in healthy donors. Study-level points and caveats: In a later analysis, DRB1 alleles had the most associated TCRs; HLA-C alleles the fewest.

PCR used 60 Vbeta primers and 13 Jbeta primers. Sequenced by immunoSEQ multiplex PCR; TCRdb stores in-frame clones only, minus some. Among about 57,000 clones listed, about 69% were seen once. Germline lookup yields CDR1 LNHDA and CDR2 SQIVND (reference sequence). Trimming pared 4 bases from V and 2 bases from J, leaving 13 bases between. The CDR3 extends over 15 amino acids. In regard to this clone: The antigen remains undetermined.

The source material was PBMCs. V usage is TRBV19 and J usage is TRBJ2-3, with TRBD2 as a possible D gene (5 bases). The TCR was taken from a man aged 25 to 45 in good health and CMV-seropositive. The CDR3 is CASSTGRRLTDTQYF. As DNA, the CDR3 is TGTGCCAGTAGTACGGGGAGACGCCTCACAGATACGCAGTATTTT.